The rows below give T cell receptor beta chains drawn from one sample of a study of human T cells and chemical hapten exposure. TCRdb redid the calling of the RACE reads with MiXCR, one entry per CDR3 protein. The repertoire has 99,000 or so distinct CDR3 sequences, under 14% of them found once; the top ten carry under 4%. The input for sequencing was whole blood, taken in connection with sensitization to the hapten diphenylcyclopropenone (DPC). The receptors stem from a woman aged 55-69 years with alopecia areata. Some clones in this sample may be carry-over from other donors' samples. CDR3s include the opening cysteine and the closing phenylalanine or tryptophan.

J | V | CDR3
TRBJ2-3 | TRBV29-1 | CSVEGLASDTQYF
TRBJ1-5 | TRBV7-8 | CASSLEAPRNQPQHF
TRBJ1-1 | TRBV18 | CASSYGSRGNTEAFF
TRBJ1-1 | TRBV13 | CASSHGRNTEAFF
TRBJ2-2 | TRBV7-3 | CASSRGTGQTGELFF
TRBJ1-1 | TRBV6-1 | CASGVPWDTEAFF
TRBJ1-1 | TRBV7-9 | CASTLGQENTEAFF
TRBJ2-5 | TRBV7-3 | CASTNAGGQETQYF
TRBJ1-1 | TRBV7-9 | CASSKGQLSAEAFF
TRBJ1-1 | TRBV9 | CASSPDWNTEAFF
TRBJ1-1 | TRBV18 | CASSGTEAFF
TRBJ1-2 | TRBV14 | CASSQLTGGGNYGYTF
TRBJ2-5 | TRBV30 | CAWSGGGLSQETQYF
TRBJ2-3 | TRBV29-1 | CSVHRHPADTQYF
TRBJ2-4 | TRBV2 | CASSERMVASQGLQYF
TRBJ2-3 | TRBV30 | CAWSTPSTDTQYF
TRBJ2-3 | TRBV9 | CASSVGSGGPDTQYF
TRBJ2-5 | TRBV5-1 | CASKRQQETQYF
TRBJ1-1 | TRBV9 | CASSFRTTGGRAEAFF
TRBJ2-2 | TRBV3-1 | CASSQPRAGGAGELFF
TRBJ2-2 | TRBV6-5 | CASSSASAGRTGELFF
TRBJ2-6 | TRBV11-1 | CASSPPVAAGANVLTF
TRBJ1-5 | TRBV6-1 | CASSEDLIWGYSNQPQHF
TRBJ1-5 | TRBV10-3 | CAISTGTGDVQPQHF
TRBJ2-3 | TRBV7-9 | CASSLARASGVTSTDTQYF
TRBJ2-3 | TRBV7-2 | CASSLVEGGTDTQYF
TRBJ2-5 | TRBV18 | CASSRALQETQYF
TRBJ1-1 | TRBV30 | CAWDQGANEAFF
TRBJ2-1 | TRBV4-1 | CASSQEAAFPGYNEQFF
TRBJ2-1 | TRBV14 | CASSLAENNEQFF
TRBJ2-6 | TRBV19 | CASSRTGAGGANVLTF
TRBJ1-5 | TRBV30 | CAWSVDDRLNQPQHF
TRBJ1-2 | TRBV11-2 | CASSSRDRDGYTF
TRBJ1-1 | TRBV11-2 | CASSQQGSYTEAFF
TRBJ1-5 | TRBV2 | CATAGGQGYQPQHF